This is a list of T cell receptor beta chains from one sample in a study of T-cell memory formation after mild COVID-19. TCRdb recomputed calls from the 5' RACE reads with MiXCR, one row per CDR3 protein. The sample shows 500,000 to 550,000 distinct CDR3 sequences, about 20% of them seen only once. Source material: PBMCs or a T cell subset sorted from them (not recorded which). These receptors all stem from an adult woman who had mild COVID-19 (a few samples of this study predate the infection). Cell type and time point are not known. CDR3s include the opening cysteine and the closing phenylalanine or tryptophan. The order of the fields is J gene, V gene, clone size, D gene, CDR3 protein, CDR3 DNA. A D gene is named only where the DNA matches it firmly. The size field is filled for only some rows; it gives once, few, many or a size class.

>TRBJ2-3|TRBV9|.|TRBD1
CASRLGQGGPDTQYF
TGTGCCAGCAGACTCGGACAGGGGGGGCCAGATACGCAGTATTTT
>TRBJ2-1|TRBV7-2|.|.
CASSLRRDSYNEQFF
TGTGCCAGCAGCTTAAGGCGGGACTCCTACAATGAGCAGTTCTTC
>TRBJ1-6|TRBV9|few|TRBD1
CASSAGDRVSPLHF
TGTGCCAGCAGTGCCGGAGACAGGGTTTCACCCCTCCACTTT
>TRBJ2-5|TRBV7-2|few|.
CASSRSGVKETQYF
TGTGCCAGCAGCCGTTCAGGGGTTAAAGAGACCCAGTACTTC
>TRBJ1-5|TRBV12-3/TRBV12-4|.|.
CASSDSRDVRNQPQHF
TGTGCCAGCAGTGATTCCCGGGACGTACGCAATCAGCCCCAGCATTTT
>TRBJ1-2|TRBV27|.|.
CASSLEDGPNYGYTF
TGTGCCAGCAGTTTAGAGGACGGTCCTAACTATGGCTACACCTTC
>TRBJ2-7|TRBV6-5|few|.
CASSFSGREYEQYF
TGTGCCAGCAGTTTCTCAGGACGGGAATACGAGCAGTACTTC
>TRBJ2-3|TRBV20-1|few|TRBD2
CSARAYGGGATSTDTQYF
TGCAGTGCTAGAGCGTATGGCGGGGGGGCCACTAGCACAGATACGCAGTATTTT
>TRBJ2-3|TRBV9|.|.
CASSALPVGPDTQYF
TGTGCCAGCAGCGCCCTCCCCGTGGGTCCAGATACGCAGTATTTT
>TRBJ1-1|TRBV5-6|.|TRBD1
CASSPGDRGRNTEAFF
TGTGCCAGCAGCCCCGGGGACAGGGGTCGGAACACTGAAGCTTTCTTT
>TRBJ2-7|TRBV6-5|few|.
CASSYWQGYEQYF
TGTGCCAGCAGTTACTGGCAGGGCTACGAGCAGTACTTC
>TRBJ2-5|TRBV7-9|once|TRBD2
CASRTPGGETQYF
TGTGCCAGCAGAACACCGGGGGGGGAGACCCAGTACTTC
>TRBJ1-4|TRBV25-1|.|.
CASSELGGWANEKLFF
TGTGCCAGCAGTGAACTCGGGGGCTGGGCTAATGAAAAACTGTTTTTT
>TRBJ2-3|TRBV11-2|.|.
CASSLVRAHGDTQYF
TGTGCCAGCAGCTTAGTTAGGGCCCACGGAGATACGCAGTATTTT
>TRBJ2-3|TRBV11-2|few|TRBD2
CASSVSGPTDTQYF
TGTGCCAGCAGCGTTAGCGGGCCCACAGATACGCAGTATTTT
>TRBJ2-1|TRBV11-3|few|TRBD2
CASSLLAGVSEQFF
TGTGCCAGCAGCTTACTAGCGGGAGTAAGTGAGCAGTTCTTC
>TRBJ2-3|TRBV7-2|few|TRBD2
CASSGTRSSTDTQYF
TGTGCCAGCAGCGGGACTAGGTCCAGCACAGATACGCAGTATTTT
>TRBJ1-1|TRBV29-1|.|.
CSVVNRVGGSEAFF
TGCAGCGTTGTTAATCGGGTGGGGGGTTCCGAAGCTTTCTTT
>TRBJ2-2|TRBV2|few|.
CATQEGPNTGELFF
TGTGCCACCCAGGAGGGGCCGAACACCGGGGAGCTGTTTTTT
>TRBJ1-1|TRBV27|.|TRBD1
CASSEPTSGTGASSTEAFF
TGTGCCAGCAGCGAACCTACTTCCGGGACAGGGGCATCAAGTACTGAAGCTTTCTTT
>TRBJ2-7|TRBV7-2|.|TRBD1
CASSRFGTGSAEQYF
TGTGCCAGCAGCCGCTTTGGGACAGGATCGGCCGAGCAGTACTTC
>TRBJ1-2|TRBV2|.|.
CASSESRQGGYGYTF
TGTGCCAGCAGTGAATCCCGGCAAGGGGGCTATGGCTACACCTTC
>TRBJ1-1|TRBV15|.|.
CATSDRSYLNTEAFF
TGTGCCACATCGGACAGAAGCTACCTGAACACTGAAGCTTTCTTT
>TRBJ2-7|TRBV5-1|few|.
CASKRDGSSYEQYF
TGCGCCAGCAAAAGGGACGGTAGCTCCTACGAGCAGTACTTC
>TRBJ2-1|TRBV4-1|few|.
CASSQAWVNEQFF
TGCGCCAGCAGCCAAGCCTGGGTAAATGAGCAGTTCTTC
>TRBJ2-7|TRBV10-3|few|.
CAISDLRGVGNEQYF
TGTGCCATCAGTGATCTAAGAGGGGTTGGGAACGAGCAGTACTTC
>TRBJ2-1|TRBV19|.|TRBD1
CASSADRGLNNEQFF
TGTGCCAGTAGTGCAGACAGGGGGCTTAACAATGAGCAGTTCTTC
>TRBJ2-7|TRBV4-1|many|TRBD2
CASSQASGGAYEQYF
TGTGCCAGCAGCCAAGCCTCCGGGGGGGCCTACGAGCAGTACTTC
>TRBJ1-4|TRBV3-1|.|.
CASSHGGSNEKLFF
TGTGCCAGCAGCCACGGGGGAAGTAATGAAAAACTGTTTTTT
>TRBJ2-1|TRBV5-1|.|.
CASSLVGENYNEQFF
TGCGCCAGCAGCTTGGTAGGAGAAAACTACAATGAGCAGTTCTTC
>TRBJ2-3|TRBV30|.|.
CAWRLWGAEVVPDTQYF
TGTGCCTGGAGATTGTGGGGGGCTGAGGTTGTCCCAGATACGCAGTATTTT
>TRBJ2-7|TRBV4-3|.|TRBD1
CASSQDLGDRAKEQYF
TGCGCCAGCAGCCAAGACCTCGGGGACAGGGCAAAAGAGCAGTACTTC
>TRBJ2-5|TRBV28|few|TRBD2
CASSLSGSGETQYF
TGTGCCAGCAGCCTTAGCGGGAGTGGGGAGACCCAGTACTTC
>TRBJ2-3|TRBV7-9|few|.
CASSLLRLSTDTQYF
TGTGCCAGCAGCCTCTTGCGGCTTAGCACAGATACGCAGTATTTT
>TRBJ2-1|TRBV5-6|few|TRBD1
CASSRQGNEQFF
TGTGCCAGCAGTAGACAGGGGAATGAGCAGTTCTTC
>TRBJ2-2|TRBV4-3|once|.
CASSQDVAERYGTGELFF
TGCGCCAGCAGCCAAGATGTCGCCGAAAGATACGGCACCGGGGAGCTGTTTTTT
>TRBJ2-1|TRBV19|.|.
CASSLIGEQFF
TGTGCCAGTAGCCTGATTGGTGAGCAGTTCTTC
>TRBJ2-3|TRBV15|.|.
CATSRVDTQYF
TGTGCCACCAGCAGAGTTGATACGCAGTATTTT
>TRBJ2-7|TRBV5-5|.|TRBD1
CASSFGQGAHEQYF
TGTGCCAGCAGCTTCGGACAGGGAGCCCACGAGCAGTACTTC
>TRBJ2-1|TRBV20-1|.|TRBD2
CSASLAEPYNEQFF
TGCAGTGCTAGCCTAGCGGAACCCTACAATGAGCAGTTCTTC
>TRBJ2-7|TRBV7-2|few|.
CASLERVSYEQYF
TGTGCCAGCTTAGAGCGGGTTTCATACGAGCAGTACTTC
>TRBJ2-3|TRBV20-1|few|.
CSAALEKVPTDTQYF
TGCAGTGCCGCCCTAGAGAAAGTACCCACAGATACGCAGTATTTT
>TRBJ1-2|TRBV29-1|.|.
CSTSQGFDYGYTF
TGCAGCACATCGCAGGGTTTTGACTATGGCTACACCTTC
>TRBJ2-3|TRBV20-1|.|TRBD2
CSQRGGGVDTQYF
TGCAGTCAAAGGGGCGGGGGGGTAGATACGCAGTATTTT
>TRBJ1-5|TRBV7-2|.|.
CASSFSGAGNQPQHF
TGTGCCAGCAGCTTTTCAGGGGCGGGCAATCAGCCCCAGCATTTT
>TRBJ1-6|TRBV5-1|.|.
CASSSNFDSGSPLHF
TGCGCCAGCAGCTCGAATTTCGACTCAGGTTCACCCCTCCACTTT
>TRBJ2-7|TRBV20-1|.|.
CSARRQGYSEQYF
TGCAGTGCAAGGCGGCAGGGATACAGCGAGCAGTACTTC
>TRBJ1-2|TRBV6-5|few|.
CASRQTAFYSYTF
TGTGCCAGCAGGCAGACAGCGTTTTATAGCTACACCTTC
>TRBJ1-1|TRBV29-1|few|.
CSVNQGLNTEAFF
TGCAGCGTTAACCAGGGACTGAACACTGAAGCTTTCTTT
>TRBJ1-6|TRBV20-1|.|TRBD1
CSARAYRGVGSPLHF
TGCAGTGCTAGAGCATACAGGGGTGTAGGGTCACCCCTCCACTTT
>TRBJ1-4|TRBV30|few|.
CAWRRPILIF
TGTGCCTGGAGAAGACCCATACTGATTTTT
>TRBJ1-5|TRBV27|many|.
CASSLWGSGDQPQHF
TGTGCCAGCAGTTTATGGGGTTCGGGCGATCAGCCCCAGCATTTT
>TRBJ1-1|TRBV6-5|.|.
CASRDGPEAFF
TGTGCCAGCAGGGACGGCCCTGAAGCTTTCTTT
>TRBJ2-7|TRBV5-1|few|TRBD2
CASRGIKTAGTSVQQYF
TGCGCCAGCCGAGGCATAAAGACGGCCGGGACTAGCGTTCAGCAGTACTTC
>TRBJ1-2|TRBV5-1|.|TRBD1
CASTRDRGRDGYTF
TGCGCCAGCACCCGGGACAGGGGGCGAGATGGCTACACCTTC
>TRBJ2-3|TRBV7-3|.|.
CASSHSGLRTDTQYF
TGTGCCAGCAGCCATTCGGGACTTCGCACAGATACGCAGTATTTT